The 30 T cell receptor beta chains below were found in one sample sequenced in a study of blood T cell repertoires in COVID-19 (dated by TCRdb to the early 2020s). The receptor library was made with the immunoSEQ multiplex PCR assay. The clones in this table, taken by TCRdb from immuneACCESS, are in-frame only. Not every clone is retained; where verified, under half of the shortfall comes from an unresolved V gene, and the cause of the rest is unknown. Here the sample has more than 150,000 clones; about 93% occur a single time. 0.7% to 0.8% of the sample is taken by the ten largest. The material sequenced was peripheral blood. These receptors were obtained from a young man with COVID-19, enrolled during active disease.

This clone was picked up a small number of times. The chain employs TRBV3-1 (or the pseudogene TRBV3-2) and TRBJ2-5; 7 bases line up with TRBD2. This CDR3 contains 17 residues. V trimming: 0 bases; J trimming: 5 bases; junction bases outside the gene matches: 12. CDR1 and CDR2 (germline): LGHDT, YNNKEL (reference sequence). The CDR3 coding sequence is TGTGCCAGCAGCCAAGATCCTCGTGGGGGGGTTCAGGAGACCCAGTACTTC. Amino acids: CASSQDPRGGVQETQYF.

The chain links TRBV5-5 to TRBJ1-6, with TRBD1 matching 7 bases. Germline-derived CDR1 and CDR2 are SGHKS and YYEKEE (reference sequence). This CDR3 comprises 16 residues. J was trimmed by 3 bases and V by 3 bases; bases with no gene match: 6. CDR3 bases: TGTGCCAGCAGCTCGGAGCAGGGGGACTATAATTCACCCCTCCACTTT. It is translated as CASSSEQGDYNSPLHF.

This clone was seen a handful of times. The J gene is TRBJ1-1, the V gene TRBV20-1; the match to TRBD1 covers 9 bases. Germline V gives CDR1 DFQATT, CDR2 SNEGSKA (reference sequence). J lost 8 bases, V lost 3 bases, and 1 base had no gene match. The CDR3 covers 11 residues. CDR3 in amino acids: CSARDRGEAFF. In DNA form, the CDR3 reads TGCAGTGCTAGGGACAGGGGAGAAGCTTTCTTT.

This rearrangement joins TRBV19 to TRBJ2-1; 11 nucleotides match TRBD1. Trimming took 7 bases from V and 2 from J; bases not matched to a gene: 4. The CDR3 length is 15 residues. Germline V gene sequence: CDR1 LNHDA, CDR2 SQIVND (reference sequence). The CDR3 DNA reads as TGTGCCAGTAACATGGGACAGGGGGCCTACAATGAGCAGTTCTTC. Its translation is CASNMGQGAYNEQFF.

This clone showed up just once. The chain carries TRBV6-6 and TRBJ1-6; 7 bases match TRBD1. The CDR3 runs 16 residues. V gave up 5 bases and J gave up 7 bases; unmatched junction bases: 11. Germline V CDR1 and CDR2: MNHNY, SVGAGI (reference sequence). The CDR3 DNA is TGTGCCAGCAGTGTGACAGGGACGGGGGAAAATTCACCCCTCCACTTT. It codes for CASSVTGTGENSPLHF.

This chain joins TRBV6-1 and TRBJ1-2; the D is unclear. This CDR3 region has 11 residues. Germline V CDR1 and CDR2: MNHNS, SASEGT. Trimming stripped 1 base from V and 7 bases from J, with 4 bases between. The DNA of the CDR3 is TGTGCCAGCAGTGAAGGGCCTGGCTACACCTTC. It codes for CASSEGPGYTF.

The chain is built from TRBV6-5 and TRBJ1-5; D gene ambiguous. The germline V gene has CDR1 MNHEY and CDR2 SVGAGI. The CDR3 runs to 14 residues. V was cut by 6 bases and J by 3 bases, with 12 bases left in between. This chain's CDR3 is CASSDDGDNQPQHF. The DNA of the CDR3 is TGTGCCAGCAGCGACGACGGAGACAATCAGCCCCAGCATTTT.

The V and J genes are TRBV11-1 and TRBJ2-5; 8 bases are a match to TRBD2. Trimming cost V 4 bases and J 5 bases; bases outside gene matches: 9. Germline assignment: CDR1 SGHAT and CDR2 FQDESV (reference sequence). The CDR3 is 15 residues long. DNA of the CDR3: TGTGCCAGCAGCTACCGCGGGGGGCTAGGGGAGACCCAGTACTTC. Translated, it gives CASSYRGGLGETQYF.

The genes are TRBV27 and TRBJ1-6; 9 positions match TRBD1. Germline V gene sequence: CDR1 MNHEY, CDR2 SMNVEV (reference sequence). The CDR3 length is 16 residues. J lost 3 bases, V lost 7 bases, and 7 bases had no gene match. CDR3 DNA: TGTGCCAGCAACCCGGGACAGGGTGTCTATAATTCACCCCTCCACTTT. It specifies CASNPGQGVYNSPLHF.

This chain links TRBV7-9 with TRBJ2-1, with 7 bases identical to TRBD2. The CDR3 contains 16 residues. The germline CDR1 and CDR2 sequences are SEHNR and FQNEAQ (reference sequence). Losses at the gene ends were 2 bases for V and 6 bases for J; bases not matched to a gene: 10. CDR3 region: CASSLMGGLGINEQFF. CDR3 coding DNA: TGTGCCAGCAGCTTAATGGGAGGGCTCGGGATCAATGAGCAGTTCTTC. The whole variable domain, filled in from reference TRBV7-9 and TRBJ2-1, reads DTGVSQNPRHKITKRGQNVTFRCDPISEHNRLYWYRQTLGQGPEFLTYFQNEAQLEKSRLLSDRFSAERPKGSFSTLEIQRTEQGDSAMYLCASSLMGGLGINEQFFGPGTRLTVL.

The CDR3 protein is CASSLSLPQSPLHF. CDR3 sequence (DNA): TGTGCCAGCAGTTTATCTTTACCTCAGTCACCCCTCCACTTT. The J gene is TRBJ1-6, the V gene TRBV27; D remains unclear. Germline V gene lookup returns CDR1 MNHEY and CDR2 SMNVEV (reference sequence). The CDR3 totals 14 residues. V gave up 0 bases and J gave up 10 bases, with 10 bases separating them.

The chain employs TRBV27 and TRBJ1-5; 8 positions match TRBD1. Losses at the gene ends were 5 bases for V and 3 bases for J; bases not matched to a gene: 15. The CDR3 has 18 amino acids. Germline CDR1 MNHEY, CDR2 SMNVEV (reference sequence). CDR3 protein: CASSPPRTGIGVNQPQHF. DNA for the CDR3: TGTGCCAGCAGTCCACCCAGGACAGGGATAGGGGTCAATCAGCCCCAGCATTTT.

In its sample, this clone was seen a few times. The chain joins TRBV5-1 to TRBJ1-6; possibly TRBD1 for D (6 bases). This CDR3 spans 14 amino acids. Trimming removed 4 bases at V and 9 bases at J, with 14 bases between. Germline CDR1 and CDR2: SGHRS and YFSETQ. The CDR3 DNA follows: TGCGCCAGCAGCATGGACAGTATAAGTTCACCCCTCCACTTT. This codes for CASSMDSISSPLHF.

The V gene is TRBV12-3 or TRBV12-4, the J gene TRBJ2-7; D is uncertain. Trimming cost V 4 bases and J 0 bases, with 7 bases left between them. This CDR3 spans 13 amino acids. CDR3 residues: CASSWSDSYEQYF. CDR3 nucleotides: TGTGCCAGCAGTTGGTCAGACTCCTACGAGCAGTACTTC.

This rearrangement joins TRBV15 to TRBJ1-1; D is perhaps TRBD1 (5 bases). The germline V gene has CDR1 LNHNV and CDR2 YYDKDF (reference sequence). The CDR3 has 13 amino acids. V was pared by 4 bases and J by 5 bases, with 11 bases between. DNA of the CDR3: TGTGCCACCAGCATCGGGGCGGGAACTGAAGCTTTCTTT. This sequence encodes CATSIGAGTEAFF.

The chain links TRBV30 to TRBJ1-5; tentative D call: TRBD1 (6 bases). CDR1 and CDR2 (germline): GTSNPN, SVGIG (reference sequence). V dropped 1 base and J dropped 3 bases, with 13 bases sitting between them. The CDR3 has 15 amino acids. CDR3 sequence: CAWSEGTLVNQPQHF. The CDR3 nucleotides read TGTGCCTGGAGTGAGGGGACACTAGTCAATCAGCCCCAGCATTTT.

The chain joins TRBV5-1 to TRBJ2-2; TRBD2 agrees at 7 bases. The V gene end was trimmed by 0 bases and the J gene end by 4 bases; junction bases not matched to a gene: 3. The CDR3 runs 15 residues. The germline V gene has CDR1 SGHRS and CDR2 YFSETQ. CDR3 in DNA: TGCGCCAGCAGCTTGGAAGGCGGGGGCACCGGGGAGCTGTTTTTT. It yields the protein CASSLEGGGTGELFF.

CDR3: CASSRGGYEQYF. The CDR3 DNA is TGTGCCAGCAGCAGGGGAGGCTACGAGCAGTACTTC. V usage is TRBV11-2 and J usage is TRBJ2-7, with D tentatively TRBD2 (6 bases). The CDR3 is made up of 12 amino acids. Per germline, CDR1 SGHAT and CDR2 FQNNGV. Trimming took 5 bases from V and 3 from J, leaving 8 bases between them. Looking up the rest from reference TRBV11-2 and TRBJ2-7 gives the full variable domain: EAGVAQSPRYKIIEKRQSVAFWCNPISGHATLYWYQQILGQGPKLLIQFQNNGVVDDSQLPKDRFSAERLKGVDSTLKIQPAKLEDSAVYLCASSRGGYEQYFGPGTRLTVT.

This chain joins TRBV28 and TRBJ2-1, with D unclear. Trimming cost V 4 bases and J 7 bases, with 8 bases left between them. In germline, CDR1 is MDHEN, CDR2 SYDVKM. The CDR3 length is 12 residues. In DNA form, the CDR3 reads TGTGCCAGCAGTTCACAGTGGAATGAGCAGTTCTTC. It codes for CASSSQWNEQFF.

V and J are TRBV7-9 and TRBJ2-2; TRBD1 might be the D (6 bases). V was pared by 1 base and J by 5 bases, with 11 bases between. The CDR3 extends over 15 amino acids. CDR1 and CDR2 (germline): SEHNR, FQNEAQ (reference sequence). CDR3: CASSLGTDSTGELFF. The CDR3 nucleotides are TGTGCCAGCAGCTTAGGGACAGACTCAACCGGGGAGCTGTTTTTT.

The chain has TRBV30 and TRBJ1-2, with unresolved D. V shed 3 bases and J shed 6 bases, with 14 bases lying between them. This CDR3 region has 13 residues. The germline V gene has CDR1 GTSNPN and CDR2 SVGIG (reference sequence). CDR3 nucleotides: TGTGCCTGGAGCTCCATCGGGAGCGATGGCTACACCTTC. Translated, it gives CAWSSIGSDGYTF.

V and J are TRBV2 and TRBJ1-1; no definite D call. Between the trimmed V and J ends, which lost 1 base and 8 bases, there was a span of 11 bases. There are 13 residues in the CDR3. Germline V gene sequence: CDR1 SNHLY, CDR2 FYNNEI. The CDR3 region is CASSEDSREEAFF. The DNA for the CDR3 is TGTGCCAGCAGTGAAGACAGTCGGGAAGAAGCTTTCTTT.

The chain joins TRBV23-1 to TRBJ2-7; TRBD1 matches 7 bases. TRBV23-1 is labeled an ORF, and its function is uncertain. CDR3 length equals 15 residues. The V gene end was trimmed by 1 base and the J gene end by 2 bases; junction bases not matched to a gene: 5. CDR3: CASSQYRGPTYEQYF. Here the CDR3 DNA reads TGCGCCAGCAGTCAATACAGGGGCCCTACCTACGAGCAGTACTTC.

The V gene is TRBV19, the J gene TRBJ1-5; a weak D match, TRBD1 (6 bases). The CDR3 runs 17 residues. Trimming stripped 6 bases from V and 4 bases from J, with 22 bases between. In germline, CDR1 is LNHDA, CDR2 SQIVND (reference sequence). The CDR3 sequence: CASRQGYTGGVNQPQHF. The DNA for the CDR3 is TGTGCCAGTAGACAGGGTTACACGGGGGGAGTGAATCAGCCCCAGCATTTT.

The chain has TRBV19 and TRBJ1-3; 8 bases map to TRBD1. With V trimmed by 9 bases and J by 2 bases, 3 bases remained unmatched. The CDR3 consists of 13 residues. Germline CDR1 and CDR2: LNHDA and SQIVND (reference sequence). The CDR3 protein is CASRQGTGNTIYF. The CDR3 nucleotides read TGTGCCAGCAGACAGGGGACTGGAAACACCATATATTTT.

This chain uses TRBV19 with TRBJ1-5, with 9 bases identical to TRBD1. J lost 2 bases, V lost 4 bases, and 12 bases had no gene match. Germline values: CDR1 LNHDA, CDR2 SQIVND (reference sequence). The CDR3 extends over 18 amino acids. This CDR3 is CASSNGQGNLLGNQPQHF. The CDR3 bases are TGTGCCAGTAGTAACGGACAGGGGAATCTGTTAGGCAATCAGCCCCAGCATTTT.

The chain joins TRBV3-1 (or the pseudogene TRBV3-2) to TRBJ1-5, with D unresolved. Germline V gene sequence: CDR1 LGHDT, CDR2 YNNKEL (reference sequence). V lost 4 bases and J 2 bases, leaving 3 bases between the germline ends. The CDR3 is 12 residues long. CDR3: CASSPGNQPQHF. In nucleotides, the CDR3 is TGTGCCAGCAGCCCTGGCAATCAGCCCCAGCATTTT.

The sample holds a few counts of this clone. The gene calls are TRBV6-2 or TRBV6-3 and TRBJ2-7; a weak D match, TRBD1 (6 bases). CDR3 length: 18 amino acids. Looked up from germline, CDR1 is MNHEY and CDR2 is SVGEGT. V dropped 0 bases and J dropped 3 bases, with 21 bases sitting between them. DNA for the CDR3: TGTGCCAGCAGTTACTCGTTATCCACCGGGACATGGGTCTACGAGCAGTACTTC. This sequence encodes CASSYSLSTGTWVYEQYF.

The CDR3 sequence is CASSQEGSAWQTEAFF. CDR3 in DNA: TGCGCCAGCAGCCAAGAAGGGAGCGCCTGGCAGACTGAAGCTTTCTTT. This chain links TRBV4-1 with TRBJ1-1; D is unresolved. The CDR3 loop spans 16 amino acids. Germline-derived CDR1 and CDR2 are MGHRA and YSYEKL. V gave up 0 bases and J gave up 5 bases, with 16 bases separating them.

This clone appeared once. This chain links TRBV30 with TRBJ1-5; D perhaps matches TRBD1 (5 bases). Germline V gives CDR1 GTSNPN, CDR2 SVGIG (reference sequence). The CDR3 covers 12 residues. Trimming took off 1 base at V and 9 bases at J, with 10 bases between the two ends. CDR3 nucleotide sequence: TGTGCCTGGAGTGATCCGGGGGGGCCCCAGCATTTT. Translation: CAWSDPGGPQHF.